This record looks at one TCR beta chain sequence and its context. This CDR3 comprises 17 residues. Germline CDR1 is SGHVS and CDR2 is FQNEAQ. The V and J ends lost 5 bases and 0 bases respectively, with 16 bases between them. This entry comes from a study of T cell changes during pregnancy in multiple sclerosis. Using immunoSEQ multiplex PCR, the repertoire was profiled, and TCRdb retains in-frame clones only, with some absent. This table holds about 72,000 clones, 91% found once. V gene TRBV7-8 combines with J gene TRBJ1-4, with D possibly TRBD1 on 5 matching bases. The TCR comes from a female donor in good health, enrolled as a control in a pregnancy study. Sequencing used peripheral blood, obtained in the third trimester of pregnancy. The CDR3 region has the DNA TGTGCCAGCAGCCTGATCGGGGGGGGGACAACTAATGAAAAACTGTTTTTT. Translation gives CASSLIGGGTTNEKLFF.